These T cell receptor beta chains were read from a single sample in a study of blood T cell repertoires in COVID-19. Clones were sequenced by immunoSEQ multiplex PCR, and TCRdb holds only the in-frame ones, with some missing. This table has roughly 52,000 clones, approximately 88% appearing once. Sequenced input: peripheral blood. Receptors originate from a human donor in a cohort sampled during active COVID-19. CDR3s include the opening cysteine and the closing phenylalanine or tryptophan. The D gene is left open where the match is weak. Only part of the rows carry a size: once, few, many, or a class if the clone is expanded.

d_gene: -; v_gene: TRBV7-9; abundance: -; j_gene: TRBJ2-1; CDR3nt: TGTGCCAGCAGCTTAGGGGCCCTACTTAATGAGCAGTTCTTC; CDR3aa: CASSLGALLNEQFF
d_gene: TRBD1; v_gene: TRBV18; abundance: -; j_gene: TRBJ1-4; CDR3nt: TGTGCCAGCTCACAGTCCGGGACAGGGGACGAAAAACTGTTTTTT; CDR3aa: CASSQSGTGDEKLFF
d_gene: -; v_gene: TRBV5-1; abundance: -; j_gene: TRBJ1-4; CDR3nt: TGCGCCAGCAGCTTTAGTGACCGCGGGATGAATGAAAAACTGTTTTTT; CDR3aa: CASSFSDRGMNEKLFF
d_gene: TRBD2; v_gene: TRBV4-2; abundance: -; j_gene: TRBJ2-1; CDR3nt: TGTGCCAGCAGCCAAGACTGGCGGGGGGAGGGCAATGAGCAGTTCTTC; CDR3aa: CASSQDWRGEGNEQFF
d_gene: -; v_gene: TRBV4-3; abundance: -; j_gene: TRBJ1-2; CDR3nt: TGCGCCAGCAGCCATGGGCTGACTGGCTACACCTTC; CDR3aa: CASSHGLTGYTF
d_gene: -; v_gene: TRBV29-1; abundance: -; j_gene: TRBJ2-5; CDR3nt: TGCAGCGTTGAACCGGGGGAGACCCAGTACTTC; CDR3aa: CSVEPGETQYF
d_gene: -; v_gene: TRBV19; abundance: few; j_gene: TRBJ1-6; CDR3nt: TGTGCCAGTAGGAAGGGAGCGGGGGGCTGGAATTCACCCCTCCACTTT; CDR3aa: CASRKGAGGWNSPLHF
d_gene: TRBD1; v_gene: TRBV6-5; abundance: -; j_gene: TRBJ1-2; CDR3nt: TGTGCCAGCAGTCTGACAGGGGAGGGTAACTATGGCTACACCTTC; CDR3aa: CASSLTGEGNYGYTF
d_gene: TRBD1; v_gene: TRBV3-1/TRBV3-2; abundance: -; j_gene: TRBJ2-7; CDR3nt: TGTGCCAGCAGCCACGGAGGGACAGGGGCCTACGAGCAGTACTTC; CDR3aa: CASSHGGTGAYEQYF
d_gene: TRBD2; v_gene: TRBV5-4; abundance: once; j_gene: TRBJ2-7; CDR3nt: TGTGCCAGCAGCCCACTGACCTCGACTAGCGGGGGGGACTACGAGCAGTACTTC; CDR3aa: CASSPLTSTSGGDYEQYF
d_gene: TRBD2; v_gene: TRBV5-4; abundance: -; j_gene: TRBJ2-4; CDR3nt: TGTGCCAGCAGCTTGGTTAGCGGGGGGCTCAAAAACATTCAGTACTTC; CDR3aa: CASSLVSGGLKNIQYF
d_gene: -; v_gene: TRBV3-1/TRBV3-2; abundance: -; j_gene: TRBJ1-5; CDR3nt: TGTGCCAGCAGCCAATCGGGGGGGTGGCGCTGGGGCATCAATCAGCCCCAGCATTTT; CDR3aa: CASSQSGGWRWGINQPQHF
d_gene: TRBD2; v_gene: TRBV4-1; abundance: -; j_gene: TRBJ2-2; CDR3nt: TGCGCCAGCAGCCAAGATCTCGGTAGCGGGGGGGCCCAGGCCGGGGAGCTGTTTTTT; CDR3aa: CASSQDLGSGGAQAGELFF
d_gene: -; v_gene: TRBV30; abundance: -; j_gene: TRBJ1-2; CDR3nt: TGTGCCTGGAGTAGATTACCGGGGGGCTTTAGTGGCTACACCTTC; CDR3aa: CAWSRLPGGFSGYTF
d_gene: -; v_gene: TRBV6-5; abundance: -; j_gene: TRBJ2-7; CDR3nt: TGTGCCAGCAGTTACTGGGCGGGTAGCTCCTACGAGCAGTACTTC; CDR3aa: CASSYWAGSSYEQYF
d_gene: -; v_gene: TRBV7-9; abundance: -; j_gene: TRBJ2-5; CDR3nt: TGTGCCAGCAGCCCGCTCCTAGCCTGGCAAGAGACCCAGTACTTC; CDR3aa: CASSPLLAWQETQYF
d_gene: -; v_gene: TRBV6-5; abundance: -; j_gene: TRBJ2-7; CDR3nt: TGTGCCAGCAGCCGTCTAGCGAACTCCTACGAGCAGTACTTC; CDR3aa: CASSRLANSYEQYF
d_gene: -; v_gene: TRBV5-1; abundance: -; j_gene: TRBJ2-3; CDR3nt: TGCGCCAGCAGCTTGGACAGTGCGCCCACAGATACGCAGTATTTT; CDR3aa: CASSLDSAPTDTQYF
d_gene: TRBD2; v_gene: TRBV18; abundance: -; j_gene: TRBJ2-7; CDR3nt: TGTGCCAGCTCGGCCAGCGGGGGCTACGAGCAGTACTTC; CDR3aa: CASSASGGYEQYF
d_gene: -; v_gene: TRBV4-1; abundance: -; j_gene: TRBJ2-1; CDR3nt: TGCGCCAGCAGCCCCGGAGGGAATGGGCAGTTCTTC; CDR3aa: CASSPGGNGQFF
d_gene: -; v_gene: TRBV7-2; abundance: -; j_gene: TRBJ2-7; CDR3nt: TGTGCCAGCGGGGTAGCGGCGAGCTCCTACGAGCAGTACTTC; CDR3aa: CASGVAASSYEQYF
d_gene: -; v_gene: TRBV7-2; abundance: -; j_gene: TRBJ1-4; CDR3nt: TGTGCCAGCAGCATTCAGGGAACTAATGAAAAACTGTTTTTT; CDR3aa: CASSIQGTNEKLFF
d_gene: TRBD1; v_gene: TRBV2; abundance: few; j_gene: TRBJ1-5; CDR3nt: TGTGCCAGCAGTGGTCTGACAGGGGGCTGGCAGCCCCAGCATTTT; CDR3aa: CASSGLTGGWQPQHF
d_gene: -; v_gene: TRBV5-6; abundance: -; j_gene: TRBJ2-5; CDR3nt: TGTGCCAGCGGACGGGACAACGGATGGGAGACCCAGTACTTC; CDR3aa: CASGRDNGWETQYF
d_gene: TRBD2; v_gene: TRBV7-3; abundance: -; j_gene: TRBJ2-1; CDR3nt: TGTGCCAGCAGCCCGGGACTAGCCTCCAGAGAGCAGTTCTTC; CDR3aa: CASSPGLASREQFF
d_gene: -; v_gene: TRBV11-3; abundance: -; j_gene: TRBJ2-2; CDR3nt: TGTGCCAGCAGCCTTAAGACAGCCGCGAACACCGGGGAGCTGTTTTTT; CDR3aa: CASSLKTAANTGELFF
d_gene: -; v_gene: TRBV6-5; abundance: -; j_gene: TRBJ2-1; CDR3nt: TGTGCCACGGTGTTGACGGGGGTGGGGTACAATGAGCAGTTCTTC; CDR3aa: CATVLTGVGYNEQFF
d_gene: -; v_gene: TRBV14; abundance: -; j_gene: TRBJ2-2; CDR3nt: TGTGCCAGCAGCCACATTAACCGGGACACTAACACCGGGGAGCTGTTTTTT; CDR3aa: CASSHINRDTNTGELFF
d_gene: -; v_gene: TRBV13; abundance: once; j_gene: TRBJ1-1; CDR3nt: TGTGCCAGCAGCTCTACCTACCAGGGTAAGGGAACTGAAGCTTTCTTT; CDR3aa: CASSSTYQGKGTEAFF
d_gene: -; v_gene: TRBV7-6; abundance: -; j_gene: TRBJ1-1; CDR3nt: TGTGCCAGCAGCTTAGGTTGGGGGCGCAGGGACACTGAAGCTTTCTTT; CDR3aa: CASSLGWGRRDTEAFF
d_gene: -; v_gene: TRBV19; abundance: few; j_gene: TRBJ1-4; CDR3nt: TGTGCCAGTAGCACGGGAGGAAGGGCGATTAATGAAAAACTGTTTTTT; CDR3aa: CASSTGGRAINEKLFF
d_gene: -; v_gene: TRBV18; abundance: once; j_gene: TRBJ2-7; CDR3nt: TGTGCCAGCTCACCAGAGGGAATCAGCTCCTACGAGCAGTACTTC; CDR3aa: CASSPEGISSYEQYF
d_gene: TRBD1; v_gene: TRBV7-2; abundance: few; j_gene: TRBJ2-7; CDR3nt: TGTGCCAGCAGCAGGGGACAGCCCTCCTACGAGCAGTACTTC; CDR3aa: CASSRGQPSYEQYF
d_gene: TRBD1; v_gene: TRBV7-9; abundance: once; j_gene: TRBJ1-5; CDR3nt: TGTGCCAGCAGCCTGACAGGGCTTAGCAATCAGCCCCAGCATTTT; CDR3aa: CASSLTGLSNQPQHF
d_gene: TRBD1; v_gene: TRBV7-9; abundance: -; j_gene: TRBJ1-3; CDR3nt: TGTGCCAGCAGCTACCCTCCGGGACAGAGGCCTGGAAACACCATATATTTT; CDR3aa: CASSYPPGQRPGNTIYF
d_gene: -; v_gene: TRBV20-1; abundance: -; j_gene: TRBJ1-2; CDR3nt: TGCAGTGCCAGTAGCGGTTTTAACTATGGCTACACCTTC; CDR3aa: CSASSGFNYGYTF
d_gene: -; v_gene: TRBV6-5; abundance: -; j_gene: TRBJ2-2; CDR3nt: TGTGCCAGCAGTATGCGAACGGGGACCGGGGAGCTGTTTTTT; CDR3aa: CASSMRTGTGELFF
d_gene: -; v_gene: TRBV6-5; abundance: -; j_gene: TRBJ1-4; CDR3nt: TGTGCCAGCAGTTACCTGAGGGGGGGAGAAAAACTGTTTTTT; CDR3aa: CASSYLRGGEKLFF
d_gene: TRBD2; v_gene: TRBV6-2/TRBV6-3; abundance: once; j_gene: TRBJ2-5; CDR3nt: TGTGCCAGCAGCCCGGGACTAGCGTGGGAGACCCAGTACTTC; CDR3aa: CASSPGLAWETQYF
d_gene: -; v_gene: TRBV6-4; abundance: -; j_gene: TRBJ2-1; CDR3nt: TGTGCCAGCAGTGATCCCAGAGAGCAGTTCTTC; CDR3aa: CASSDPREQFF
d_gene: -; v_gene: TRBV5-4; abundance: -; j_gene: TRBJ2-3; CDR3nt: TGTGCCAGCAGCTTGGGGCCCTCCACAGATACGCAGTATTTT; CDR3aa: CASSLGPSTDTQYF
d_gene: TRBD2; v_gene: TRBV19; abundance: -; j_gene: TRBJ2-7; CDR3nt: TGTGCCAGTAGTTCTAGCGGGGTACGAGTATGGTACGAGCAGTACTTC; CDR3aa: CASSSSGVRVWYEQYF
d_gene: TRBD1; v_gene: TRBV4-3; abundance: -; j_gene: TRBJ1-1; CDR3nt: TGCGCCAGCAGCCAAGCAACGGACAGGGAGAACACTGAAGCTTTCTTT; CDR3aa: CASSQATDRENTEAFF
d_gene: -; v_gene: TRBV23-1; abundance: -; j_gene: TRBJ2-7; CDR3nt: TGCGCCAGCAGTCAAGGGGGGACGGGAACCTACGAGCAGTACTTC; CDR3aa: CASSQGGTGTYEQYF
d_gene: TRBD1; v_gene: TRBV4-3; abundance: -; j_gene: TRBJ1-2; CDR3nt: TGCGCCAGCAGCCAAGAATGGGACAGAAGGATTAACTATGGCTACACCTTC; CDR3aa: CASSQEWDRRINYGYTF